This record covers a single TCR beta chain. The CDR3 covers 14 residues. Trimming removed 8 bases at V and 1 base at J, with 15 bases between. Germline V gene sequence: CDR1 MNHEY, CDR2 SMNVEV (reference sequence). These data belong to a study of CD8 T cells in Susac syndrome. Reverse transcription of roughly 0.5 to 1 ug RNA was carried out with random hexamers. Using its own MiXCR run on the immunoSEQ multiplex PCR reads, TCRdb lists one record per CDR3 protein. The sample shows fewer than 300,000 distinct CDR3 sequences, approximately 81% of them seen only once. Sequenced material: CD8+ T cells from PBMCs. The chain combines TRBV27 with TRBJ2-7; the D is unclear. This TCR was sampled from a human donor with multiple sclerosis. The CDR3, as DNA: TGTGCCAGCCACAGCGCCGGCGGATCCTACGAGCAGTACTTC. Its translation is CASHSAGGSYEQYF.